Listed below are T cell receptor beta chains from one sample, sequenced in a study of T cells in Graves' hyperthyroidism and ophthalmopathy. In TCRdb, the multiplex PCR reads were re-called with MiXCR into one record per CDR3 protein. The sample lists 250,000 to 350,000 distinct CDR3 sequences, over 15% occurring once. The sequencing input was blood. The receptors were sampled from a woman aged 55-69 years with Graves' ophthalmopathy. Both conserved end residues are part of each CDR3. A D gene is named only where the DNA matches it firmly.

>.|TRBV7-3
CASSSTAGNTGELFF
>.|TRBV5-5
CASSLETGRQETQYF
>.|TRBV7-2
CASSQGLVQGTDTQYF
>.|TRBV7-9
CASSFAQRLGNEQFF
>.|TRBV29-1
CSVEGQAANTGELFF
>.|TRBV11-2
CASSLTVGNTIYF
>TRBD1|TRBV3-1
CASSQGQGAYGYTF
>.|TRBV7-3
CASSLIGANSPLHF
>.|TRBV9
CASSRVGEPGGYTF
>TRBD1|TRBV15
CATSSLITGGEQYF
>.|TRBV27
CASSFGTAGNEKLFF
>.|TRBV2
CASRSGETQYF
>.|TRBV28
CASSSWMGDNQPQHF
>.|TRBV5-1
CASSPGPRLPYEQYF
>TRBD2|TRBV6-1
CASSPGLAGWGTQYF
>.|TRBV7-2
CASSLDQGRETQYF
>.|TRBV11-2
CASSWRQNYEQYF
>.|TRBV27
CASSLRGFNYGYTF
>TRBD2|TRBV27
CASSVRLAGDGEQYF
>.|TRBV5-4
CTSSLEGYTEAFF
>.|TRBV20-1
CSALEDGGGSPLHF
>TRBD2|TRBV11-3
CASSLGGLAGDQETQYF
>.|TRBV5-1
CASSSADTQYF
>.|TRBV10-3
CAISETGTEELFF
>.|TRBV20-1
CSAHSVQGSHTGELFF
>TRBD2|TRBV20-1
CSARDQRGNYVEQYF
>TRBD1|TRBV10-3
CAISDNRGRTEAFF
>.|TRBV6-1
CASSERNRVFDEQYF
>.|TRBV9
CASSGGNTEAFF
>TRBD1|TRBV10-1
CASSDRQGASGNTIYF
>.|TRBV7-2
CASSLGWDASNQPQHF
>.|TRBV4-3
CASSQDEVLGGGANVLTF
>TRBD2|TRBV7-9
CASSPLSGSGGPSSTDTQYF
>.|TRBV7-2
CASSLGVTYSNQPQHF
>.|TRBV20-1
CSAYTRGQETQYF
>.|TRBV6-4
CASSEENTGELFF
>.|TRBV6-2/TRBV6-3
CASSRHGDYQYF
>TRBD1|TRBV10-3
CAISEATGTGAMNTEAFF
>.|TRBV2
CASSLTGFDNEQFF
>.|TRBV12-3/TRBV12-4
CASSFLSGSGYTF
>TRBD2|TRBV7-8
CASSRVGGIYEQYF
>.|TRBV5-1
CASSLIGATGELFF
>.|TRBV5-1
CASSLAVGGDTQYF
>TRBD1|TRBV25-1
CASSDPGQGGEKLFF
>.|TRBV19
CASIDPSGNQPQHF
>.|TRBV24-1
CATAVTDQETQYF